This entry features one T cell receptor beta chain sequence. Its cognate antigen is unknown. This entry is derived from a study of OX40 agonist ivuxolimab in advanced cancers. Study-level results: Some of the nonresponding patients also showed low levels of normalized T-cell clonal expansion.

Germline V gives CDR1 SGHRS, CDR2 YFSETQ. This CDR3 is 12 amino acids long. Trimming shortened V by 4 bases and J by 4 bases, and 9 bases separated the two germline ends. This table comes from immunoSEQ multiplex PCR, and its TCRdb copy is limited to in-frame clones, with some not included. The table has some 74,000 clones, 80% to 95% seen once; the top ten hold approximately 7%. The sequence was collected from an adult with an advanced solid tumor such as melanoma, head and neck, liver or kidney cancer. The V and J genes are TRBV5-1 and TRBJ2-7; D is perhaps TRBD2 (6 bases). The source was CD4+ or CD8+ T cells sorted from blood, collected in a trial of the OX40 agonist ivuxolimab. The CDR3 region is CASSRGSYEQYF. CDR3 in DNA: TGCGCCAGCAGCCGGGGGTCTTACGAGCAGTACTTC.